The 10 T cell receptor beta chains below all came from one sample that was sequenced in a study of blood T cells in healthy people across ages. Using a J-beta primer mix together with a sample-barcoded 5' primer, a second PCR was run for roughly 6 to 11 cycles. TCRdb re-analysed the 5' RACE reads in MiXCR, keeping a single row per CDR3 protein. The table records about 830,000 distinct CDR3 sequences, roughly 60% of them present only once. Sample: blood. These receptors were obtained from a man between 25 and 39 years old in good health.

This clonotype showed up just a few times. This chain joins TRBV20-1 and TRBJ2-1, with 10 bases aligning to TRBD2. The CDR3 sequence is 17 residues long. Germline values: CDR1 DFQATT, CDR2 SNEGSKA (reference sequence). With 0 bases clipped from V and 7 bases from J, the junction kept 12 bases outside the gene matches. CDR3 nucleotide sequence: TGCAGTGCTAGAGATCGGGCTAGCGGGAGTAATTTGAATGAGCAGTTCTTC. Amino acids: CSARDRASGSNLNEQFF.

Worth noting for this clonotype: With a much larger clone just one base away, this may be a read error. This chain joins TRBV28 and TRBJ1-2; no clear D. Germline V gene sequence: CDR1 MDHEN, CDR2 SYDVKM. The CDR3 runs to 15 residues. CDR3 protein: CASSPRSPGNYGHTF. The DNA for the CDR3 is TGTGCCAGCAGCCCACGGAGCCCGGGGAACTATGGCCACACCTTC.

V gene TRBV20-1 combines with J gene TRBJ2-1; 8 bases line up with TRBD2. The CDR3 extends over 16 amino acids. Losses at the gene ends were 1 base for V and 5 bases for J; bases not matched to a gene: 10. Germline values: CDR1 DFQATT, CDR2 SNEGSKA (reference sequence). This CDR3 is CSARVAPAGDNNEQFF. CDR3 coding DNA: TGCAGTGCTAGAGTAGCACCAGCGGGAGACAACAATGAGCAGTTCTTC.

V is TRBV3-1 and J is TRBJ2-7, with a possible D match to TRBD1 (6 bases). The length of the CDR3 is 13 residues. Trimming removed 6 bases at V and 2 bases at J, with 11 bases between. Germline V gives CDR1 LGHDT, CDR2 YNNKEL (reference sequence). The CDR3, as DNA: TGTGCCAGCAGACACGGGACAACCTACGAGCAGTACTTC. This sequence encodes CASRHGTTYEQYF.

The gene calls are TRBV2 and TRBJ2-4; possibly TRBD1 for D (9 bases). The closer fit of TRBJ2-5 to the DNA end suggests the J call may be wrong. From germline, CDR1 is SNHLY and CDR2 FYNNEI. The CDR3 consists of 15 residues. Here the CDR3 DNA reads TGTGCCACCAGGACAGGGGAGCGGGGGCAAGAGACCCAGTACTTC. Translating it yields CATRTGERGQETQYF.

The chain links TRBV29-1 to TRBJ1-1; 10 positions match TRBD1. The CDR3 runs 13 residues. V dropped 5 bases and J dropped 5; count of bases not matched to a gene: 5. The germline V gene has CDR1 SQVTM and CDR2 ANQGSEA. The CDR3 reads CSVQRTGGTEAFF. DNA for the CDR3: TGCAGCGTTCAGAGGACAGGGGGGACTGAAGCTTTCTTT.

In its sample, this clonotype was seen many times. The chain joins TRBV24-1 to TRBJ1-1; 7 nucleotides line up with TRBD1. Trimming took 7 bases from V and 3 from J; bases not matched to a gene: 7. The CDR3 contains 14 residues. Germline CDR1 KGHDR, CDR2 SFDVKD. The CDR3 protein is CATSPTGLDTEAFF. As DNA, the CDR3 is TGTGCCACCAGCCCGACAGGGTTGGACACTGAAGCTTTCTTT.

The table lists this clonotype with a few counts. The V and J genes are TRBV20-1 and TRBJ2-1; perhaps TRBD1 as D (5 bases). V was cut by 3 bases and J by 3 bases, with 6 bases left in between. Germline V lookup: CDR1 DFQATT, CDR2 SNEGSKA (reference sequence). There are 12 residues in the CDR3. The CDR3 sequence: CSASRGYNEQFF. The CDR3 DNA reads TGCAGTGCTAGTAGGGGCTACAATGAGCAGTTCTTC.

The chain employs TRBV30 and TRBJ1-2, with a weak D call TRBD1 (6 bases). This CDR3 has 12 residues. V was pared by 8 bases and J by 4 bases, with 14 bases between. CDR1 is GTSNPN, CDR2 SVGIG, per germline (reference sequence). The CDR3 reads CATSDSFYGYTF. The DNA for the CDR3 is TGTGCCACCTCGGACAGCTTCTATGGCTACACCTTC.

The genes are TRBV20-1 and TRBJ2-5, with a weak D call TRBD2 (6 bases). The CDR3 length is 14 residues. Per germline, CDR1 DFQATT and CDR2 SNEGSKA (reference sequence). Trimming stripped 5 bases from V and 7 bases from J, with 20 bases between. CDR3 region: CSAPTVGLGGTQYF. CDR3 sequence (DNA): TGCAGTGCTCCGACCGTGGGGCTCGGGGGGACCCAGTACTTC.